These 32 T cell receptor beta chains originate from one sample sequenced in a study of identical twins. One entry per CDR3 protein results from TCRdb running MiXCR on the 5' RACE reads. Found here are 350,000 to 450,000 distinct CDR3 sequences, roughly 18% of them singletons; the top ten hold about 12%. Material for sequencing was naive T cells sorted from blood. Receptors originate from a man aged 45-65 years in good health.

The V and J genes are TRBV20-1 and TRBJ2-7; 11 nucleotides match TRBD2. The CDR3 sequence is 11 residues long. CDR1 is DFQATT, CDR2 SNEGSKA, per germline (reference sequence). With V trimmed by 5 bases and J by 12 bases, 6 bases remained unmatched. As DNA, the CDR3 is TGCAGTGCTCGGACTAGCGGGTGGGTGTACTTC. As protein: CSARTSGWVYF.

The V call is TRBV6-2 or TRBV6-3, the J call TRBJ2-2, with D maybe TRBD1 (5 bases). Deletions cut 4 bases from V and 6 bases from J, with 15 bases between. The germline gives CDR1 MNHEY, CDR2 SVGEGT. The CDR3 is 15 residues long. CDR3 DNA: TGTGCCAGCAGTTTCCCAGGGTTTTTCTCCGGGGAGCTGTTTTTT. Translating it yields CASSFPGFFSGELFF.

The chain recombines TRBV4-2 with TRBJ1-2; 7 positions agree with TRBD1. With 5 bases clipped from V and 8 bases from J, the junction kept 14 bases outside the gene matches. The CDR3 is made up of 15 amino acids. CDR1 and CDR2 (germline): LGHNA, YNFKEQ. The CDR3: CASSYDRDGGRGYTF. CDR3 in DNA: TGTGCCAGCAGCTACGACAGGGATGGCGGCAGGGGCTACACCTTC.

The genes are TRBV21-1 and TRBJ2-7. TRBV21-1 is shown as a pseudogene. This CDR3 contains 10 residues. CDR3: CASRPDEQYF. The CDR3 bases are TGTGCCAGCAGACCAGACGAGCAGTACTTC.

In its sample, this clonotype was seen a few times. The V and J genes are TRBV15 and TRBJ2-7; 9 bases align to TRBD1. CDR1 is LNHNV, CDR2 YYDKDF, per germline (reference sequence). This CDR3 spans 15 amino acids. V was pared by 0 bases and J by 3 bases, with 3 bases of the junction left unmatched. The CDR3 protein is CATSREPGQGYEQYF. CDR3 bases: TGTGCCACCAGCAGAGAACCGGGACAGGGCTACGAGCAGTACTTC.

There are a few counts of this clonotype. The chain uses TRBV7-9 and TRBJ1-4; possibly TRBD1 for D (5 bases). The length of the CDR3 is 16 residues. Per the germline V gene, CDR1 is SEHNR and CDR2 is FQNEAQ (reference sequence). Deletions cut 5 bases from V and 0 bases from J, with 13 bases between. The CDR3 loop is CASSLQGRSTNEKLFF. The CDR3 nucleotides are TGTGCCAGCAGCCTTCAGGGACGGTCAACTAATGAAAAACTGTTTTTT. The full variable domain, with the rest looked up from reference TRBV7-9 and TRBJ1-4, is DTGVSQNPRHKITKRGQNVTFRCDPISEHNRLYWYRQTLGQGPEFLTYFQNEAQLEKSRLLSDRFSAERPKGSFSTLEIQRTEQGDSAMYLCASSLQGRSTNEKLFFGSGTQLSVL.

This chain links TRBV29-1 with TRBJ2-7; 7 nucleotides agree with TRBD1. The CDR3 covers 12 residues. The V gene's germline CDR1 is SQVTM and CDR2 ANQGSEA. V shed 4 bases and J 1 base; nucleotides not matched to a gene: 1. This CDR3 is CSVGTGSYEQYF. The CDR3 bases are TGCAGCGTTGGGACAGGTTCCTACGAGCAGTACTTC.

This clonotype was observed a handful of times. The rearrangement links TRBV6-1 to TRBJ2-3; maybe TRBD1 (6 bases). This CDR3 is 15 amino acids long. V was clipped by 8 bases and J by 0 bases, with 15 bases between them. Germline V lookup: CDR1 MNHNS, CDR2 SASEGT. The CDR3 spells CASGGTTSSTDTQYF. CDR3 DNA sequence: TGTGCCAGCGGTGGGACAACCTCTAGCACAGATACGCAGTATTTT.

J is TRBJ2-1 and V is TRBV4-3; TRBD2 matches at 9 bases. Germline-derived CDR1 and CDR2 are LGHNA and YSLEER. The CDR3 consists of 17 residues. J lost 8 bases, V lost 3 bases, and 14 bases had no gene match. CDR3 bases: TGCGCCAGCAGCCAGGGCGGAGGCGGGAGGGTGATGGATGAGCAGTTCTTC. It specifies CASSQGGGGRVMDEQFF.

This clonotype showed up just a few times. This sequence joins TRBV6-2 or TRBV6-3 and TRBJ2-2, with TRBD1 matching over 9 bases. CDR1 and CDR2 from the germline V gene are MNHEY and SVGEGT. Trimming at V came to 6 bases and at J to 5 bases, leaving 10 bases not matched to a gene. The CDR3 spans 16 residues. The CDR3 sequence is CASRRPGQGRTGELFF. The CDR3 DNA is TGTGCCAGCAGACGACCGGGACAGGGTCGAACCGGGGAGCTGTTTTTT.

This clonotype was observed at least ten times. Germline and junction disagree at one end, which may indicate a read error. The CDR3 DNA reads as TGTGCCAGCAGCTCAACAATCAACCGGGACAGGGGAGATGGCACTGAAACTTTCTTT. It specifies CASSSTINRDRGDGTETFF. V and J are TRBV11-1 and TRBJ1-1; 10 nucleotides match TRBD1. The V gene's germline CDR1 is SGHAT and CDR2 FQDESV (reference sequence). The length of the CDR3 is 19 residues.

This clonotype appeared many times. The chain links TRBV10-2 to TRBJ2-1; 11 nucleotides align to TRBD2. V lost 2 bases and J lost 5; bases outside the gene matches: 2. The CDR3 contains 15 residues. Per germline, CDR1 WSHSY and CDR2 SAAADI. The CDR3 loop is CASSEMGLADNEQFF. The CDR3 DNA sequence: TGCGCCAGCAGTGAGATGGGACTAGCGGACAATGAGCAGTTCTTC.

V and J are TRBV5-5 and TRBJ1-1, with D possibly TRBD1 on 5 matching bases. V was pared by 2 bases and J by 8 bases, with 10 bases between. This CDR3 comprises 12 residues. CDR1 SGHKS and CDR2 YYEKEE come from the germline V gene (reference sequence). DNA for the CDR3: TGTGCCAGCAGCTTCAGGGAGGGAGAAGCTTTCTTT. This gives the protein CASSFREGEAFF.

This clonotype was recorded at least ten times. The CDR3 region has the DNA TGTGCCGCAAGACCCGACTCGAACCACTACAATGAGCAGTTCTTC. It encodes CAARPDSNHYNEQFF. The chain uses TRBV2 and TRBJ2-1; unclear D gene. This CDR3 has 15 residues. Looked up from germline, CDR1 is SNHLY and CDR2 is FYNNEI. V lost 11 bases, J lost 3 bases, and 20 bases lay in between. The variable domain in full, with the rest retrieved from reference TRBV2 and TRBJ2-1, is EPEVTQTPSHQVTQMGQEVILRCVPISNHLYFYWYRQILGQKVEFLVSFYNNEISEKSEIFDDQFSVERPDGSNFTLKIRSTKLEDSAMYFCAARPDSNHYNEQFFGPGTRLTVL.

This clonotype was found many times. A junction end diverges from the germline sequence, so it may reflect a read error. The chain carries TRBV5-1 and TRBJ2-1; TRBD1 might be the D (5 bases). The CDR3 runs 14 residues. Germline V lookup: CDR1 SGHRS, CDR2 YFSETQ. The CDR3 here is CASSLGAGYNEQFF. As DNA, the CDR3 is TGTGCCAGCAGCTTAGGGGCCGGGTACAATGAGCAGTTCTTC.

J is TRBJ1-1 and V is TRBV7-2; D may be TRBD1 (6 bases). Germline V lookup: CDR1 SGHTA, CDR2 FQGNSA. V lost 5 bases, J lost 0 bases, and 13 bases lay in between. This CDR3 has 15 residues. CDR3 bases: TGTGCCAGCAGCCTTTCCACAGGGCTGAACACTGAAGCTTTCTTT. Protein: CASSLSTGLNTEAFF.

This chain uses TRBV12-3 or TRBV12-4 with TRBJ2-6, with D unclear. V was trimmed by 7 bases and J by 0 bases, leaving 4 bases between them. The CDR3 is made up of 13 amino acids. CDR3 coding DNA: TGTGCCAGCACCCCCTCTGGGGCCAACGTCCTGACTTTC. Encoded protein: CASTPSGANVLTF.

This clonotype was observed at least ten times. V and J are TRBV20-1 and TRBJ1-2; 12 bases are shared with TRBD1. The germline CDR1 and CDR2 sequences are DFQATT and SNEGSKA (reference sequence). The CDR3 length is 15 residues. The trim removed 4 bases at V and 0 bases at J, leaving 3 bases unmatched. The CDR3 DNA follows: TGCAGTGCTACCGGGACAGGGGGCACTAACTATGGCTACACCTTC. This sequence encodes CSATGTGGTNYGYTF.

This chain joins TRBV5-1 and TRBJ2-2; D assignment may be TRBD1 or TRBD2 (5 bases each). The CDR3 is 16 amino acids. Germline V gene data show CDR1 as SGHRS and CDR2 as YFSETQ. Trimming took off 3 bases at V and 0 bases at J, with 12 bases between the two ends. This chain's CDR3 is CASSWGTAANTGELFF. The CDR3 nucleotides are TGCGCCAGCAGCTGGGGGACGGCCGCGAACACCGGGGAGCTGTTTTTT.

This clonotype has a handful of counts. The chain recombines TRBV7-9 with TRBJ2-1, with 7 bases fitting TRBD2. CDR3 size: 13 residues. Germline V gene data show CDR1 as SEHNR and CDR2 as FQNEAQ (reference sequence). Unmatched junction bases numbered 4, after V lost 2 bases and J lost 9 bases. DNA for the CDR3: TGTGCCAGCAGCTTACCTAGCGGCAGTGAGCAGTTCTTC. Amino acids: CASSLPSGSEQFF.

In its sample, this clonotype was seen many times. This chain links TRBV29-1 with TRBJ2-7; TRBD2 agrees at 15 bases. The CDR3 is 14 amino acids. J lost 7 bases, V lost 5 bases, and 6 bases had no gene match. Germline lookup yields CDR1 SQVTM and CDR2 ANQGSEA. The chain's CDR3 is CSVKGLAGGGEQYF. In DNA form, the CDR3 reads TGCAGCGTTAAGGGACTAGCGGGGGGAGGAGAGCAGTACTTC.

This clonotype has a count of ten or more. The V call is TRBV7-9, the J call TRBJ1-2, with D tentatively TRBD1 (5 bases). V was shortened by 5 bases and J by 6 bases, with 19 bases between the two germline ends. The CDR3 totals 15 residues. Germline CDR1 SEHNR, CDR2 FQNEAQ (reference sequence). For the CDR3, the DNA is TGTGCCAGCAGCGTCGGGACCGATCCTAAGAATGGCTACACCTTC. It codes for CASSVGTDPKNGYTF.

The rearrangement links TRBV12-3 or TRBV12-4 to TRBJ2-2; D is possibly TRBD1 (6 bases). The CDR3 is made up of 16 amino acids. V lost 5 bases to trimming and J lost 4 bases, with 17 bases between them. CDR3 sequence reads: CASSALGASVTGELFF. The CDR3 DNA follows: TGTGCCAGCAGTGCCTTGGGGGCGAGTGTCACCGGGGAGCTGTTTTTT.

This clonotype came up many times. The chain couples TRBV2 to TRBJ1-1; TRBD1 might be the D (6 bases). This CDR3 comprises 15 residues. V was cut by 3 bases and J by 5 bases, with 16 bases left in between. Germline assignment: CDR1 SNHLY and CDR2 FYNNEI. In DNA, the CDR3 is TGTGCCAGCAGTGATCTTGGGGGGGCGGAAACTGAAGCTTTCTTT. Its translation: CASSDLGGAETEAFF.

This clonotype showed up many times. The chain has TRBV5-1 and TRBJ1-1; possibly TRBD1 for D (5 bases). CDR3 length equals 14 residues. The V gene lost 7 bases and the J gene lost 4 bases, with 17 bases spanning the gap. Germline V lookup: CDR1 SGHRS, CDR2 YFSETQ. The CDR3 region is CASGAGVQGTEAFF. The CDR3 region has the DNA TGCGCCAGCGGGGCCGGAGTTCAGGGCACTGAAGCTTTCTTT.

This clonotype turned up a few times. CDR3 loop: CASRRGGETNEKLFF. The CDR3, as DNA: TGTGCCAGCCGACGGGGGGGCGAGACTAATGAAAAACTGTTTTTT. The chain links TRBV10-3 to TRBJ1-4; D is perhaps TRBD1 (6 bases). Germline loops: CDR1 ENHRY, CDR2 SYGVKD. The V gene lost 10 bases and the J gene lost 2 bases, with 17 bases spanning the gap. The CDR3 totals 15 residues.

This clonotype was seen at least ten times. This rearrangement joins TRBV11-2 to TRBJ2-1; 12 bases fit TRBD2. Germline CDR1 reads SGHAT; CDR2 reads FQNNGV. Trimming cost V 4 bases and J 6 bases; bases outside gene matches: 7. The CDR3 contains 16 residues. The CDR3 DNA follows: TGTGCCAGCAGCTCTCTAGCGGGGGGGCCCGGCAATGAGCAGTTCTTC. It yields the protein CASSSLAGGPGNEQFF.

This clonotype was detected only a few times. The V gene is TRBV15, the J gene TRBJ2-1; D remains ambiguous. The germline V gene encodes CDR1 LNHNV and CDR2 YYDKDF (reference sequence). CDR3 length: 13 residues. With 0 bases removed from V and 10 bases from J, the gap between germline ends came to 10 bases. The CDR3, as DNA: TGTGCCACCAGCAGAGAAGGGCGAGCAGAGCAGTTCTTC. Its translation: CATSREGRAEQFF.

This chain uses TRBV7-9 with TRBJ2-1, with TRBD2 matching 13 bases. Looked up from germline, CDR1 is SEHNR and CDR2 is FQNEAQ (reference sequence). V gave up 5 bases and J gave up 15 bases; unmatched junction bases: 10. The CDR3 extends over 14 amino acids. CDR3 region: CASSPPGLAGFWFF. Here the CDR3 DNA reads TGTGCCAGCAGCCCTCCGGGACTAGCGGGATTTTGGTTCTTC.

In this sample, this clonotype turned up a few times. This sequence joins TRBV5-4 and TRBJ1-1; the D is unclear. V gave up 3 bases and J gave up 0 bases, with 12 bases separating them. The CDR3 extends over 15 amino acids. Germline CDR1 is SGHNT and CDR2 is YYREEE (reference sequence). CDR3 in DNA: TGTGCCAGCAGCTCCACGGGAAACCTGAACACTGAAGCTTTCTTT. It specifies CASSSTGNLNTEAFF. Looking up the rest from reference TRBV5-4 and TRBJ1-1 gives the full variable domain: ETGVTQSPTHLIKTRGQQVTLRCSSQSGHNTVSWYQQALGQGPQFIFQYYREEENGRGNFPPRFSGLQFPNYSSELNVNALELDDSALYLCASSSTGNLNTEAFFGQGTRLTVV.

The J gene is TRBJ2-1, the V gene TRBV24-1; the D is unclear. With 6 bases removed from V and 0 bases from J, the gap between germline ends came to 11 bases. The CDR3 has 15 residues. Germline assignment: CDR1 KGHDR and CDR2 SFDVKD. Written as DNA, the CDR3 is TGTGCCACCAGTCATCGCGGTAGCTCCTACAATGAGCAGTTCTTC. It translates to CATSHRGSSYNEQFF.

This clonotype was detected ten times or more. The chain employs TRBV5-1 and TRBJ2-1; TRBD1 might be the D (6 bases). V lost 3 bases and J 5 bases, leaving 9 bases between the germline ends. The CDR3 contains 13 residues. From germline, CDR1 is SGHRS and CDR2 YFSETQ. The CDR3 protein is CASSSDRNNEQFF. CDR3 sequence (DNA): TGCGCCAGCAGCTCGGACAGAAACAATGAGCAGTTCTTC. Using reference TRBV5-1 and TRBJ2-1 for the parts outside the CDR3, the full variable domain is KAGVTQTPRYLIKTRGQQVTLSCSPISGHRSVSWYQQTPGQGLQFLFEYFSETQRNKGNFPGRFSGRQFSNSRSEMNVSTLELGDSALYLCASSSDRNNEQFFGPGTRLTVL.